This is a list of T cell receptor beta chains from one sample in a study of response to subunit inactivated influenza vaccine. From the RT-PCR reads, TCRdb called clonotypes with MiXCR, one entry per CDR3 protein. The sample shows under 950,000 distinct CDR3 sequences, 21% of them seen only once. The sequencing used PBMCs from blood, collected 4 to 6 days after vaccination. The source is a man in his fifties or sixties who received an inactivated influenza vaccine. The CDR3 runs from the conserved cysteine through the conserved F or W. A D gene is named only where the DNA matches it firmly. Some rows mark clone size as missing; the rest say once, few, many or name a class of expanded clone.

many	TRBV29-1	14	TRBD2	TRBJ2-1	TGCAGCGTTGACGCTGCTAGCGGGAGCTATGAGCAGTTCTTC	CSVDAASGSYEQFF
.	TRBV4-2	13	.	TRBJ2-1	TGTGCCAGCAGCCAAGATTTGGCGACAGGGCAGTTCTTC	CASSQDLATGQFF
few	TRBV20-1	13	.	TRBJ2-7	TGCAGTGCTATCGGGGACCATAACTACGAGCAGTACTTC	CSAIGDHNYEQYF
.	TRBV29-1	15	TRBD2	TRBJ2-1	TGCAGCGTTGGGGAAGCGGGATTTTCCTACAATGAGCAGTTCTTC	CSVGEAGFSYNEQFF
.	TRBV7-2	15	TRBD1	TRBJ2-5	TGTGCCAGCACCTATACCACAGGGGGCTCGGAGACCCAGTACTTC	CASTYTTGGSETQYF
.	TRBV3-1	13	TRBD2	TRBJ2-1	TGTGCCAGCAGCCGTGGGACTAGCGGGGGGGGGTTCTTC	CASSRGTSGGGFF
.	TRBV11-2	15	.	TRBJ2-7	TGTGCCAGCAGCTCTCCCTGGCGGGGTCGCTACGAGCAGTACTTC	CASSSPWRGRYEQYF
few	TRBV14	15	TRBD1	TRBJ2-7	TGTGCCAGCAGCCTACGCGGGACAGGCTCCTACGAGCAGTACTTC	CASSLRGTGSYEQYF
.	TRBV5-1	15	TRBD2	TRBJ2-5	TGCGCCAGCAGCTCCTGGCGGGGGGAAGGAGAGACCCAGTACTTC	CASSSWRGEGETQYF
many	TRBV7-2	12	.	TRBJ2-7	TGTGCCAGCAGCTTATTGCGCTACGAGCAGTACTTC	CASSLLRYEQYF
.	TRBV27	13	.	TRBJ1-5	TGTGCCAGCAGCCTACTGGGGGGGCGGCCCCAGCATTTT	CASSLLGGRPQHF
many	TRBV28	16	TRBD2	TRBJ2-1	TGTGCCAGCAGCAGATTAGCGGGGGGGCTGTCAAATGAGCAGTTCTTC	CASSRLAGGLSNEQFF
few	TRBV6-2/TRBV6-3	15	.	TRBJ2-5	TGTGCCAGCAGTTGGGAGGGGGGGACCCAAGAGACCCAGTACTTC	CASSWEGGTQETQYF
.	TRBV6-5	14	.	TRBJ2-7	TGTGCCAGCAGTTACTTTGGGGGGTCCTACGAGCAGTACTTC	CASSYFGGSYEQYF
.	TRBV7-2	16	.	TRBJ2-3	TGTGCCAGCAGCTTAGCCACCCGTTTATACACAGATACGCAGTATTTT	CASSLATRLYTDTQYF
.	TRBV7-3	14	.	TRBJ2-2	TGTGCCAGCAGCCCCACGAGGACCGCCGGGGAGCTGTTTTTT	CASSPTRTAGELFF
.	TRBV29-1	13	TRBD1	TRBJ2-3	TGCAGCGTTGACAGGGGGCGAACAGATACGCAGTATTTT	CSVDRGRTDTQYF
.	TRBV2	13	.	TRBJ2-7	TGTGCCAGGGCCCAACGGGGCGGCTACGAGCAGTACTTC	CARAQRGGYEQYF
many	TRBV7-2	16	TRBD1	TRBJ1-3	TGTGCCAGCAGCAGAGCCGGGACAGGGGTCGGAAACACCATATATTTT	CASSRAGTGVGNTIYF
few	TRBV27	15	.	TRBJ2-7	TGTGCCAGCAGTTCCAGGGAAGGGGTAAACGGCGAGCAGTACTTC	CASSSREGVNGEQYF
few	TRBV6-1	16	.	TRBJ1-6	TGTGCCAGCAGGAATACAAGGGGCTCCTATAATTCACCCCTCCACTTT	CASRNTRGSYNSPLHF
few	TRBV5-6	18	TRBD2	TRBJ2-7	TGTGCCAGCAGCCGCCTAGCGGGAGGGGGGGGCCGGACCTACGAGCAGTACTTC	CASSRLAGGGGRTYEQYF
.	TRBV7-9	13	.	TRBJ2-7	TGTGCCAGCAGCAGTCTGGGCTCCTACGAGCAGTACTTC	CASSSLGSYEQYF
few	TRBV29-1	11	.	TRBJ2-7	TGCAGCGCCGCAGAGTCCTACGAGCAGTACTTC	CSAAESYEQYF
many	TRBV20-1	15	.	TRBJ2-4	TGCAGTGCTAGACGACAGTATCCAGCCAAAAACATTCAGTACTTC	CSARRQYPAKNIQYF